The T cell receptor beta chain described here comes from a study of Ad26.COV2.S vaccination and SARS-CoV-2 variants. Looking at the study overall: Donor participated within the Ad26.COV2.S arm of the COV1001 trial.

Treatment specified: some 20 received Ad26.COV2.S at low or high dose, single or two shots; about 5 received placebo; per-sample allocation not given. Vaccine and placebo recipients were sampled on day 63 after the first injection. In germline, CDR1 is SGDLS, CDR2 YYNGEE. The CDR3 spans 13 residues. The ends were cut back, 3 bases at V and 5 bases at J, with 11 bases in the middle. Method: immunoSEQ multiplex PCR; TCRdb's copy keeps in-frame clones and lacks some. The repertoire holds roughly 700,000 clones, roughly 90% seen once, with about 1.5% in the top ten. The chain carries TRBV9 and TRBJ1-1; tentative D call: TRBD1 (5 bases). Sample: peripheral blood, taken in a trial of Ad26.COV2.S vaccine versus placebo. The sequence derives from a person aged 18-65 years who received the Ad26.COV2.S COVID-19 vaccine or a placebo. The CDR3 here is CASSAQGGTEAFF. For the CDR3, the DNA is TGTGCCAGCAGCGCCCAGGGCGGGACTGAAGCTTTCTTT.